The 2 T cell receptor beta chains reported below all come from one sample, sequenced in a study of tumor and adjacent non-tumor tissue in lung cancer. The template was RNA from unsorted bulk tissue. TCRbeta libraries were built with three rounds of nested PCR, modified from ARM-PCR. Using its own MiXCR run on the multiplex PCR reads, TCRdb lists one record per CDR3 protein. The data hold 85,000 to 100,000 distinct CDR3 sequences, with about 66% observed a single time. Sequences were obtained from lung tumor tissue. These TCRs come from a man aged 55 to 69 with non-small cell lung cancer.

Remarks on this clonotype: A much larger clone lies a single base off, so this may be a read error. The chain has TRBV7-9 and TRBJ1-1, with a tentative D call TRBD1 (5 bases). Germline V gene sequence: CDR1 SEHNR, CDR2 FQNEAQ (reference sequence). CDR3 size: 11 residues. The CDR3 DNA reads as TGTACCAGCAGAACCGACAGTGAAGCTTTCTTT. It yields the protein CTSRTDSEAFF.

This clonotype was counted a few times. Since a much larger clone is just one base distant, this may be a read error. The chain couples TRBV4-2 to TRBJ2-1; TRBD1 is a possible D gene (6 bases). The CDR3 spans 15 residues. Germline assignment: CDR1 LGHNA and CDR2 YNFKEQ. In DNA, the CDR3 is TGTGTCAGCAGCGCGAACAGGGTCCTGGCGGATGAGCAGTTCTTC. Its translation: CVSSANRVLADEQFF.